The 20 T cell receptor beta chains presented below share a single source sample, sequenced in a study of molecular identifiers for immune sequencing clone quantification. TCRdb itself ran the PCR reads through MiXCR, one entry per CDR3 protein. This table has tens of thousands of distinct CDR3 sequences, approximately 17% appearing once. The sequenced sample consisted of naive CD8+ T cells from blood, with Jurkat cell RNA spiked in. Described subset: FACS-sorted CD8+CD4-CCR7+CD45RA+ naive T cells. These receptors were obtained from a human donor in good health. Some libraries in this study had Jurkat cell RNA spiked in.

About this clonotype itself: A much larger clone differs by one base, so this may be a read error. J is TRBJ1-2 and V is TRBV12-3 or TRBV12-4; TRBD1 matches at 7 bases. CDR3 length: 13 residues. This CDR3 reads CASSTGVDYGDTF. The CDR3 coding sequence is TGTGCCAGCAGCACAGGGGTCGACTATGGCGACACCTTC.

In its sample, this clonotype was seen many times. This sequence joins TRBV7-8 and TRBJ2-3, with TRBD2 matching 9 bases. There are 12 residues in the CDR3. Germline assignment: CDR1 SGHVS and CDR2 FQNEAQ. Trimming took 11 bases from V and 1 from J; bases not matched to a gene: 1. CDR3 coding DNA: TGTGCCGCGGGGGGGGGCACAGATACGCAGTATTTT. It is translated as CAAGGGTDTQYF.

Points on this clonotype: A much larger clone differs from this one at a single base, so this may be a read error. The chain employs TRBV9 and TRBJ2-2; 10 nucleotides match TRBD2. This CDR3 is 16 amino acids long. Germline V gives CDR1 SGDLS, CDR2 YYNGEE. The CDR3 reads CASSVDLAGDAGELVF. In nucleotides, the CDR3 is TGTGCCAGCAGCGTAGACCTAGCGGGGGACGCCGGGGAGCTGGTTTTT.

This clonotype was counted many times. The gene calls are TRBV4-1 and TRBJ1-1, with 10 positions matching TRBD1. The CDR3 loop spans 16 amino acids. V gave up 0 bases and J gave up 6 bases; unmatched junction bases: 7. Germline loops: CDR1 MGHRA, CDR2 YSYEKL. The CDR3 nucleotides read TGCGCCAGCAGCCAAGAACCGGGACAGGGGTTATCTGAAGCTTTCTTT. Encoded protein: CASSQEPGQGLSEAFF.

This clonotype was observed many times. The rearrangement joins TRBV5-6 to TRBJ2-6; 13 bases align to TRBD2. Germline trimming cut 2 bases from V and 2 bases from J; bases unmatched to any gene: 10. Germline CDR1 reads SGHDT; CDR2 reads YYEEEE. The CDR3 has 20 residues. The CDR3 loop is CASSLLGGTSGITGANVLTF. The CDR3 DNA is TGTGCCAGCAGCTTACTAGGTGGGACTAGCGGGATTACTGGGGCCAACGTCCTGACTTTC.

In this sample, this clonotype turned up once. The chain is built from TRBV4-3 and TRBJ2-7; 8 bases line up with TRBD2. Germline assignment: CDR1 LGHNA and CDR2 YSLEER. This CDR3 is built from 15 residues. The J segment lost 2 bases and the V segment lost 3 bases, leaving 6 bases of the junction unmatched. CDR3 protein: CASSHGRGAPYEQYF. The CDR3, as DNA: TGCGCCAGCAGCCACGGGCGGGGGGCCCCCTACGAGCAGTACTTC.

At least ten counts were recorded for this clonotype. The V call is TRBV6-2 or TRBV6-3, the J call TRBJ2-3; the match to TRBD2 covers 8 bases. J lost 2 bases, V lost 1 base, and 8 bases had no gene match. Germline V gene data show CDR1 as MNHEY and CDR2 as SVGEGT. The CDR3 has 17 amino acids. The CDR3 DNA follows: TGTGCCAGCAGTTACTTGATAGCGGGGACCAACACAGATACGCAGTATTTT. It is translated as CASSYLIAGTNTDTQYF.

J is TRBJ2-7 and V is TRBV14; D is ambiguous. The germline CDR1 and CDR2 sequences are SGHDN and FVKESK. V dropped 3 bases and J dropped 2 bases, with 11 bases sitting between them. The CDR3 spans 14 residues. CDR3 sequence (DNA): TGTGCCAGCAGCCAGGGTCACTCCACCTACGAGCAGTACTTC. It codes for CASSQGHSTYEQYF.

The CDR3 DNA is TGTGCCAGTAGTACCTCCACCGGGAGCCTCACAGATACGCAGTATTTT. Its translation is CASSTSTGSLTDTQYF. V is TRBV19 and J is TRBJ2-3; TRBD2 might be the D (6 bases). The CDR3 extends over 16 amino acids. Trimming stripped 4 bases from V and 2 bases from J, with 16 bases between. CDR1 and CDR2 (germline): LNHDA, SQIVND (reference sequence). The variable domain in full, completed from reference TRBV19 and TRBJ2-3, reads DGGITQSPKYLFRKEGQNVTLSCEQNLNHDAMYWYRQDPGQGLRLIYYSQIVNDFQKGDIAEGYSVSREKKESFPLTVTSAQKNPTAFYLCASSTSTGSLTDTQYFGPGTRLTVL.

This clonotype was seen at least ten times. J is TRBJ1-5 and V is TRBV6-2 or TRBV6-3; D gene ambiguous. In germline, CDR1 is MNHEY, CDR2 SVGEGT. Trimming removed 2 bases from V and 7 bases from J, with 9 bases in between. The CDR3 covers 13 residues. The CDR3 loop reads CASSYGPSQPQHF. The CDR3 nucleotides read TGTGCCAGCAGTTACGGACCATCCCAGCCCCAGCATTTT.

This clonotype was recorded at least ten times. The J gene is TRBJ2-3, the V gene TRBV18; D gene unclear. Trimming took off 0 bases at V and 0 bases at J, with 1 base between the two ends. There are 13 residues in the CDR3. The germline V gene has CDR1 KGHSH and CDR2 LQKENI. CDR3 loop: CASSPPSTDTQYF. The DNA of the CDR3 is TGTGCCAGCTCACCACCGAGCACAGATACGCAGTATTTT.

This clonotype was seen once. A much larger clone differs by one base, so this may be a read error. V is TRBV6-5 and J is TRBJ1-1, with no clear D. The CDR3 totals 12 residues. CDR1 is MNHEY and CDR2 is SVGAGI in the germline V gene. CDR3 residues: CASGYMGIEAFF. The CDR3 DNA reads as TGTGCCAGCGGTTATATGGGGATTGAAGCTTTCTTT.

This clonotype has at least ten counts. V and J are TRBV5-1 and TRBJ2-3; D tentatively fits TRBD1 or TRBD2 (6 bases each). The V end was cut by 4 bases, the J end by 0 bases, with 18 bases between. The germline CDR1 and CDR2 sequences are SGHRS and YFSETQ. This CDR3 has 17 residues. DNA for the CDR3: TGCGCCAGCAGCCCCCCCATTACGGGGGCTAGCACAGATACGCAGTATTTT. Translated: CASSPPITGASTDTQYF.

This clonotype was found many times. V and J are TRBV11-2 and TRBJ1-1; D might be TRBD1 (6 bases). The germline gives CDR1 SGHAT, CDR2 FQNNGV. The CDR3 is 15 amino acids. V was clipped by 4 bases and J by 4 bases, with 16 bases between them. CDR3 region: CASSWGQGLGTEAFF. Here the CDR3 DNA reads TGTGCCAGCAGCTGGGGCCAGGGGTTAGGCACTGAAGCTTTCTTT.

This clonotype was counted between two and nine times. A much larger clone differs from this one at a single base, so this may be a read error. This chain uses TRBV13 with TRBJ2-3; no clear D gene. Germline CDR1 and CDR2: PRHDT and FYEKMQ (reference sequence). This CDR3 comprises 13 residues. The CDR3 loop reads CASSAWLADAQYF. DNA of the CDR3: TGTGCCAGCAGCGCCTGGCTTGCAGATGCGCAGTATTTT. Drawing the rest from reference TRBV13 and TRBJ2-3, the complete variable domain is AAGVIQSPRHLIKEKRETATLKCYPIPRHDTVYWYQQGPGQDPQFLISFYEKMQSDKGSIPDRFSAQQFSDYHSELNMSSLELGDSALYFCASSAWLADAQYFGPGTRLTVL.

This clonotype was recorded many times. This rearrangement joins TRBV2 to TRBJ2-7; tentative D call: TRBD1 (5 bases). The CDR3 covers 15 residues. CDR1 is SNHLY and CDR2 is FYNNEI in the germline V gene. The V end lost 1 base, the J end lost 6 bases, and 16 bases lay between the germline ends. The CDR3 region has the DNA TGTGCCAGCAGTGAAGTAAAGGTCAGGGCAGCCGAGCAGTACTTC. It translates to CASSEVKVRAAEQYF.

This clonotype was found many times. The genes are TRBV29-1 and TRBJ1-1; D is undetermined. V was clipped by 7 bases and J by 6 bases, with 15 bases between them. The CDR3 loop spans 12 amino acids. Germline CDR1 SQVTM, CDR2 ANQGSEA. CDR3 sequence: CSGERGSAEAFF. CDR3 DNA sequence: TGCAGCGGAGAAAGAGGGTCGGCTGAAGCTTTCTTT.

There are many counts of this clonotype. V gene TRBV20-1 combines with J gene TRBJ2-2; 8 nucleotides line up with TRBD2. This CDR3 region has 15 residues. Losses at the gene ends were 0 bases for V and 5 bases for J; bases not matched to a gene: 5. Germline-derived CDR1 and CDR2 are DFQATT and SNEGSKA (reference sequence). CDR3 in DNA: TGCAGTGCTAGAGATCGGGGGACTAGAACCGGGGAGCTGTTTTTT. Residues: CSARDRGTRTGELFF.

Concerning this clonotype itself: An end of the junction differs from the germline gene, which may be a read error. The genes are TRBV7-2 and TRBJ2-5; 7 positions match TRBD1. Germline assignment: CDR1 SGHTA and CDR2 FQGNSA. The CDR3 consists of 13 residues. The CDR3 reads CASSPQGKETQHF. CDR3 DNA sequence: TGTGCCAGCAGCCCACAGGGGAAAGAGACCCAGCACTTC.

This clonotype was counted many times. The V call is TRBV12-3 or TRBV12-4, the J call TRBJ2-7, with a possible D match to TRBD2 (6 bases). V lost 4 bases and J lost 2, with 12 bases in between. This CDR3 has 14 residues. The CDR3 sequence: CASSSLGRPYEQYF. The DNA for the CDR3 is TGTGCCAGCAGTTCACTCGGGAGACCCTACGAGCAGTACTTC.